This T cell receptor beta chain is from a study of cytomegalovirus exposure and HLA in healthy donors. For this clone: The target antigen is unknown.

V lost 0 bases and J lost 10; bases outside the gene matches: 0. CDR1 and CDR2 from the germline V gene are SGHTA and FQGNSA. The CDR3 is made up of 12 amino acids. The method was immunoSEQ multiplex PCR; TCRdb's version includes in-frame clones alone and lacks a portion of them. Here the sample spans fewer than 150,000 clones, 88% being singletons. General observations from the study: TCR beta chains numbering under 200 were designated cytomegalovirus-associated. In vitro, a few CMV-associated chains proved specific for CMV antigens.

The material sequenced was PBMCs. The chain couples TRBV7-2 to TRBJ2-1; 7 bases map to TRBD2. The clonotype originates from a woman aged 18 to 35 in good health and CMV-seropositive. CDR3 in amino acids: CASSLAGGEQFF. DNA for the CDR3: TGTGCCAGCAGCTTAGCGGGGGGGGAGCAGTTCTTC.